This T cell receptor beta chain was sequenced for a study of beta chain features in type 1 diabetes. Whole-study context: When patients were set against healthy donors, age, gender and cell yields were similar.

V lost 5 bases to trimming and J lost 2 bases; unmatched junction nucleotides: 13. Germline V gene sequence: CDR1 KGHSH, CDR2 LQKENI. This CDR3 comprises 19 residues. CD45RO/CCR7/CD25/CD127/CD95/CD27 separated CD4+ naive, central memory, regulatory and stem cell-like memory cells by sorting. Expressed TCRB transcripts were sequenced because the isolated RNA had all been reverse transcribed beforehand. The study sequenced naive, central memory and regulatory T cell samples to an average of about 3.6 million reads. Assay: immunoSEQ multiplex PCR; the TCRdb copy retains only in-frame clones and omits some. The data show about 320,000 clones, roughly 15% seen once.

V and J are TRBV18 and TRBJ2-3; 13 nucleotides agree with TRBD2. Material for sequencing was central memory CD4+ T cells from blood. This clonotype was sampled from a man aged 25 to 40 in good health. The CDR3 DNA is TGTGCCAGCTCAAGTCGAAAACTAGCGGGAGGGGAATTCACAGATACGCAGTATTTT. It specifies CASSSRKLAGGEFTDTQYF.